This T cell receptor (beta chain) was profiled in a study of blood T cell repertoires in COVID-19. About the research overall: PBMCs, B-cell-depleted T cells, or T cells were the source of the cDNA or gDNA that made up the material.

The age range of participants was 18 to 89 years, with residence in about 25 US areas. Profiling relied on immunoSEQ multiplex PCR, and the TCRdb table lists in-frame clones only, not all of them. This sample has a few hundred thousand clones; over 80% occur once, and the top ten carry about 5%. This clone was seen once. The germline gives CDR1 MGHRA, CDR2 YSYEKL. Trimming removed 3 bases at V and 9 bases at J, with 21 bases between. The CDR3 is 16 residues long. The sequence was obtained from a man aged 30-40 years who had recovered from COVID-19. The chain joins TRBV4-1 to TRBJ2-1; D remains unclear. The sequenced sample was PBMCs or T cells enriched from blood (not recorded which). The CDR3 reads CASSHLDLTQFGEQFF. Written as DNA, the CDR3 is TGCGCCAGCAGCCATCTAGACTTGACTCAGTTTGGTGAGCAGTTCTTC.